These 25 T cell receptor beta chains originate from one sample sequenced in a study of T cell responses to AZD1222 COVID-19 vaccine. The protocol was immunoSEQ multiplex PCR, while the TCRdb copy is restricted to in-frame clones and leaves out a portion. The sample carries about 130,000 clones, roughly 87% recorded once. Specimen: peripheral blood, collected on day 0 of AZD1222 vaccination. The receptors were sampled from an adult in good health.

The gene calls are TRBV28 and TRBJ1-1; tentatively, D is TRBD1 (6 bases). The V gene's germline CDR1 is MDHEN and CDR2 SYDVKM. The CDR3 spans 11 residues. With 6 bases removed from V and 7 bases from J, the gap between germline ends came to 9 bases. The CDR3 DNA sequence: TGTGCCAGCAGCCGACAGGTTGAAGCTTTCTTT. Its protein is CASSRQVEAFF.

In DNA, the CDR3 is TGTGCCAGCAGCTTAGCAGGGTATCATAATTCACCCCTCCACTTT. This encodes CASSLAGYHNSPLHF. This chain links TRBV13 with TRBJ1-6; D perhaps matches TRBD1 (5 bases). The V end was cut by 1 base, the J end by 5 bases, with 9 bases between. Germline assignment: CDR1 PRHDT and CDR2 FYEKMQ (reference sequence). The CDR3 has 15 amino acids.

This clone was detected only a few times. V and J are TRBV29-1 and TRBJ1-2; D unclear. Trimming took 1 base from V and 6 from J, leaving 18 bases between them. The CDR3 runs to 15 residues. CDR1 is SQVTM and CDR2 is ANQGSEA in the germline V gene. The CDR3 region has the DNA TGCAGCGTTGAAGTTCCCCCGGCCTCCCAGGATGGCTACACCTTC. It is translated as CSVEVPPASQDGYTF.

V usage is TRBV18 and J usage is TRBJ1-1; D is ambiguous. The V end lost 1 base, the J end lost 0 bases, and 9 bases lay between the germline ends. The V gene's germline CDR1 is KGHSH and CDR2 LQKENI. CDR3 length: 15 residues. DNA for the CDR3: TGTGCCAGCTCACCACGTGAGATCATGAACACTGAAGCTTTCTTT. As protein: CASSPREIMNTEAFF.

Here the CDR3 DNA reads TGTGCCAGCAGCTTTGGACAGGCGAACACCGGGGAGCTGTTTTTT. Protein: CASSFGQANTGELFF. The chain is built from TRBV7-6 and TRBJ2-2; 7 positions match TRBD1. V was pared by 3 bases and J by 0 bases, with 1 base of the junction left unmatched. The CDR3 is 15 amino acids. Germline V CDR1 and CDR2: SGHVS, FNYEAQ.

This clone was recorded once. The J gene is TRBJ1-5, the V gene TRBV4-1; D gene uncertain. Trimming pared 0 bases from V and 4 bases from J, leaving 16 bases between. From germline, CDR1 is MGHRA and CDR2 YSYEKL. The CDR3 sequence is 17 residues long. CDR3 sequence reads: CASSQDPEGTINQPQHF. CDR3 bases: TGCGCCAGCAGCCAAGACCCTGAGGGTACAATTAATCAGCCCCAGCATTTT.

This clone was counted once. The chain combines TRBV9 with TRBJ1-1, with 8 bases identical to TRBD1. The CDR3 totals 14 residues. Germline V lookup: CDR1 SGDLS, CDR2 YYNGEE. V was clipped by 2 bases and J by 1 base; unmatched bases: 1. For the CDR3, the DNA is TGTGCCAGCAGCGTGGGGACAGGGAACACTGAAGCTTTCTTT. Translated, it gives CASSVGTGNTEAFF.

The chain is built from TRBV6-5 and TRBJ2-1; D is undetermined. V was shortened by 0 bases and J by 10 bases, with 10 bases between the two germline ends. Germline assignment: CDR1 MNHEY and CDR2 SVGAGI. CDR3 length: 13 residues. The CDR3 DNA is TGTGCCAGCAGTTACTCGATAGTTACGGAGCAGTTCTTC. Residues: CASSYSIVTEQFF.

The sample holds a few counts of this clone. The chain joins TRBV5-1 to TRBJ2-1, with 9 bases identical to TRBD2. This CDR3 has 16 residues. CDR1 SGHRS and CDR2 YFSETQ come from the germline V gene. With V trimmed by 0 bases and J by 6 bases, 7 bases remained unmatched. The CDR3 loop is CASSLGPSGALNEQFF. CDR3 sequence (DNA): TGCGCCAGCAGCTTGGGACCTAGCGGGGCGCTCAATGAGCAGTTCTTC.

The rearrangement joins TRBV7-9 to TRBJ1-1; 7 nucleotides align to TRBD1. The V segment lost 1 base and the J segment 5 bases; nucleotides outside the gene matches: 13. Germline V gene sequence: CDR1 SEHNR, CDR2 FQNEAQ (reference sequence). The CDR3 consists of 17 residues. CDR3 DNA: TGTGCCAGCAGCTTAGTCCCACGACAGGGTTTGGGGACTGAAGCTTTCTTT. Translated, it gives CASSLVPRQGLGTEAFF.

CDR3 loop: CASSQMGPGANTEAFF. In nucleotides, the CDR3 is TGCGCCAGCAGCCAGATGGGCCCTGGGGCGAACACTGAAGCTTTCTTT. This sequence joins TRBV5-1 and TRBJ1-1; the D gene is possibly TRBD1 (5 bases). V shed 4 bases and J shed 1 base, with 17 bases lying between them. Germline lookup yields CDR1 SGHRS and CDR2 YFSETQ. This CDR3 spans 16 amino acids.

The V call is TRBV19, the J call TRBJ1-5; D not resolved. Trimming removed 3 bases from V and 4 bases from J, with 7 bases in between. The CDR3 is 13 amino acids. Germline V gene lookup returns CDR1 LNHDA and CDR2 SQIVND (reference sequence). The CDR3 loop is CASSMTINQPQHF. CDR3 in DNA: TGTGCCAGTAGTATGACTATTAATCAGCCCCAGCATTTT.

The genes are TRBV5-1 and TRBJ2-7; D perhaps matches TRBD1 (5 bases). V lost 3 bases and J lost 5, with 12 bases in between. The CDR3 runs to 13 residues. The V gene's germline CDR1 is SGHRS and CDR2 YFSETQ. CDR3 region: CASSWTMGDEQYF. CDR3 in DNA: TGCGCCAGCAGCTGGACAATGGGCGACGAGCAGTACTTC. Full variable domain (missing parts from reference TRBV5-1 and TRBJ2-7): KAGVTQTPRYLIKTRGQQVTLSCSPISGHRSVSWYQQTPGQGLQFLFEYFSETQRNKGNFPGRFSGRQFSNSRSEMNVSTLELGDSALYLCASSWTMGDEQYFGPGTRLTVT.

V and J are TRBV18 and TRBJ1-2; maybe TRBD1 (6 bases). Germline lookup yields CDR1 KGHSH and CDR2 LQKENI. This CDR3 is 13 amino acids long. V shed 3 bases and J shed 8 bases, with 13 bases lying between them. The CDR3 DNA is TGTGCCAGCTCACCGGCGGGGGCGGGCGGCTACACCTTC. Amino acid sequence: CASSPAGAGGYTF.

The chain recombines TRBV7-2 with TRBJ1-1; 9 bases match TRBD1. This CDR3 region has 16 residues. The germline CDR1 and CDR2 sequences are SGHTA and FQGNSA. The V and J ends lost 5 bases and 5 bases, in that order; junction bases with no gene match: 12. CDR3 sequence: CASSPTGDRVRTEAFF. The CDR3 nucleotides are TGTGCCAGCAGCCCTACGGGGGACAGGGTACGGACTGAAGCTTTCTTT.

This clone was counted a single time. The CDR3 DNA follows: TGTGCCTGGAGTGTTATAGAGGGCAATCAGCCCCAGCATTTT. As protein: CAWSVIEGNQPQHF. This chain uses TRBV30 with TRBJ1-5; D remains ambiguous. With 0 bases removed from V and 2 bases from J, the gap between germline ends came to 8 bases. Per germline, CDR1 GTSNPN and CDR2 SVGIG (reference sequence). The CDR3 runs 14 residues.

The chain recombines TRBV6-4 with TRBJ2-3; the D gene could be TRBD1 or TRBD2 (5 bases each). The CDR3 runs to 14 residues. V gave up 0 bases and J gave up 10 bases, with 14 bases separating them. Germline V gives CDR1 MRHNA, CDR2 SNTAGT. CDR3 sequence (DNA): TGTGCCAGCAGTGACTCAATATTCCGGGACCCGCAGTATTTT. It encodes CASSDSIFRDPQYF.

This chain joins TRBV10-3 and TRBJ1-4; D is undetermined. Trimming stripped 3 bases from V and 0 bases from J, with 8 bases between. Germline V gene sequence: CDR1 ENHRY, CDR2 SYGVKD. The CDR3 length is 15 residues. CDR3 protein: CAISDRDATNEKLFF. Here the CDR3 DNA reads TGTGCCATCAGTGATAGGGATGCAACTAATGAAAAACTGTTTTTT.

This rearrangement joins TRBV4-1 to TRBJ1-6, with 8 bases identical to TRBD1. The V gene end was trimmed by 2 bases and the J gene end by 5 bases; junction bases not matched to a gene: 14. The CDR3 consists of 19 residues. Per the germline V gene, CDR1 is MGHRA and CDR2 is YSYEKL. The CDR3 loop is CASSQPSRGLGRDNSPLHF. The CDR3 nucleotides read TGCGCCAGCAGCCAACCGTCCAGGGGGCTCGGCCGCGATAATTCACCCCTCCACTTT.

The CDR3 reads CASSEGYTSNYGYTF. The CDR3 coding sequence is TGTGCCAGCAGTGAAGGGTACACTTCTAACTATGGCTACACCTTC. The rearrangement links TRBV6-1 to TRBJ1-2; D is unresolved. Germline CDR1 MNHNS, CDR2 SASEGT. V lost 1 base and J lost 0, with 9 bases in between. The CDR3 loop spans 15 amino acids.

The chain combines TRBV12-3 or TRBV12-4 with TRBJ1-2; no clear D gene. The CDR3 is 12 residues long. Trimming removed 2 bases at V and 2 bases at J, with 3 bases between. In DNA, the CDR3 is TGTGCCAGCAGTTTATACAACTATGGCTACACCTTC. As protein: CASSLYNYGYTF.

This chain links TRBV19 with TRBJ2-7, with D maybe TRBD2 (5 bases). V was pared by 7 bases and J by 0 bases, with 13 bases between. Germline CDR1 is LNHDA and CDR2 is SQIVND (reference sequence). The CDR3 has 14 residues. The CDR3 loop reads CASTPGLHSYEQYF. The CDR3 nucleotides read TGTGCCAGTACCCCCGGACTGCACTCCTACGAGCAGTACTTC.

This chain uses TRBV5-6 with TRBJ2-2; 8 bases line up with TRBD1. The junction had 9 bases not matched to a gene; V was cut back by 4 bases and J by 4 bases. CDR1 is SGHDT and CDR2 is YYEEEE in the germline V gene. This CDR3 region has 16 residues. CDR3 region: CASSRPGQVFTGELFF. CDR3 in DNA: TGTGCCAGCAGCCGTCCGGGACAGGTCTTCACCGGGGAGCTGTTTTTT.

Here the CDR3 DNA reads TGTGCCAGCAGCGTTAGGGACAGCACTGAAGCTTTCTTT. Protein: CASSVRDSTEAFF. This sequence joins TRBV12-3 or TRBV12-4 and TRBJ1-1, with 7 bases identical to TRBD1. CDR3 length: 13 residues. The trim removed 6 bases at V and 4 bases at J, leaving 5 bases unmatched.

The chain links TRBV7-2 to TRBJ2-3, with a tentative D call TRBD2 (6 bases). There are 14 residues in the CDR3. Germline V lookup: CDR1 SGHTA, CDR2 FQGNSA. Deletions cut 1 base from V and 5 bases from J, with 10 bases between. Here the CDR3 DNA reads TGTGCCAGCAGCTTAGGACTAGATTTAGATACGCAGTATTTT. Protein product: CASSLGLDLDTQYF. The full variable domain, completed using reference TRBV7-2 and TRBJ2-3, is GAGVSQSPSNKVTEKGKDVELRCDPISGHTALYWYRQSLGQGLEFLIYFQGNSAPDKSGLPSDRFSAERTGGSVSTLTIQRTQQEDSAVYLCASSLGLDLDTQYFGPGTRLTVL.